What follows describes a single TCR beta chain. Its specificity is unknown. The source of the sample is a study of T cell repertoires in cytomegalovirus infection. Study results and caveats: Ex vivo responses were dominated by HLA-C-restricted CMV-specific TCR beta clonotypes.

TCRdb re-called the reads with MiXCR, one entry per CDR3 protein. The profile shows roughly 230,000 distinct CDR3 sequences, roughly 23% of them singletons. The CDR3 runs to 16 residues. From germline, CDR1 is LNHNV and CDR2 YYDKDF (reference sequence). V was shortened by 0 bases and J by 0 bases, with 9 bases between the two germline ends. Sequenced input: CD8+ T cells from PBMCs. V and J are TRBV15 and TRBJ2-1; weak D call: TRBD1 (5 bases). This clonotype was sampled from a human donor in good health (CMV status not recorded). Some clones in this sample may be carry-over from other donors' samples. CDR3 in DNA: TGTGCCACCAGCAGAGATAAGGGGATCTCCTACAATGAGCAGTTCTTC. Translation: CATSRDKGISYNEQFF.